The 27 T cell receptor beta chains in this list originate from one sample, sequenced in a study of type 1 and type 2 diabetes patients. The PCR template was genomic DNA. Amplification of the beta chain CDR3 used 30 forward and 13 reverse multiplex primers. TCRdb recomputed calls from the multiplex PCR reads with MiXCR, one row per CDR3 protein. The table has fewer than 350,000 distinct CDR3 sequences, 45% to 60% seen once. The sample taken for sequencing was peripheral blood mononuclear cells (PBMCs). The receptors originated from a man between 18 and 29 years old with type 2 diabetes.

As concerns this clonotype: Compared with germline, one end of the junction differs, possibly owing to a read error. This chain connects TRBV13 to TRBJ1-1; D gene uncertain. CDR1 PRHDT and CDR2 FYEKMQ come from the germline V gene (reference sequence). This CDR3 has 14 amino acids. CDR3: CASSLHGNTTGAFF. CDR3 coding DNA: TGTGCCAGCAGCTTACACGGCAATACGACTGGAGCTTTCTTT.

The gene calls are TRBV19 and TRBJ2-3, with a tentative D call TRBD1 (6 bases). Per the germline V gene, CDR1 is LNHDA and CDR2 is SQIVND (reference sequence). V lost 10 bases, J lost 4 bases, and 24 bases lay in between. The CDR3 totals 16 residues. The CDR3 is CATRNYQGHGADTQYF. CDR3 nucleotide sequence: TGTGCCACACGGAATTATCAGGGGCATGGCGCAGATACGCAGTATTTT.

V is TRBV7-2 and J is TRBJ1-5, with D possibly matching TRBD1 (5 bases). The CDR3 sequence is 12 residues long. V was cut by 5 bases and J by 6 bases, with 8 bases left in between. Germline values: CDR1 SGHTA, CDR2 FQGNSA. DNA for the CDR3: TGTGCCAGCAGCGTAGGGGTTCAGCCCCAGCATTTT. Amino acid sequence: CASSVGVQPQHF.

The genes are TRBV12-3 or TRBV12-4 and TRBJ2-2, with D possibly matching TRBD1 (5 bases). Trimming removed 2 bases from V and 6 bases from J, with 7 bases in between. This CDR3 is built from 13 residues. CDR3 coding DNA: TGTGCCAGCAGTTTACTAGGGGCCGGGGAGCTGTTTTTT. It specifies CASSLLGAGELFF.

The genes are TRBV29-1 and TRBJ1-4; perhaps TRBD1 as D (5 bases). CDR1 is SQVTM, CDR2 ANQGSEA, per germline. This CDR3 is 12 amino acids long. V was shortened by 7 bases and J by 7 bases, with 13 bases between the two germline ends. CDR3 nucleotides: TGCAGCGCCACGGCGGGGGGTGAAAAACTGTTTTTT. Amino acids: CSATAGGEKLFF.

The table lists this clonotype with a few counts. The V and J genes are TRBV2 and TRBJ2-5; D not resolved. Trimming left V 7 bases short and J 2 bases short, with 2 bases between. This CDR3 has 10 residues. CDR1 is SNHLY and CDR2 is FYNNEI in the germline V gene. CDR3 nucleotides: TGTGCCAGCAAACAAGAGACCCAGTACTTC. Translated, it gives CASKQETQYF.

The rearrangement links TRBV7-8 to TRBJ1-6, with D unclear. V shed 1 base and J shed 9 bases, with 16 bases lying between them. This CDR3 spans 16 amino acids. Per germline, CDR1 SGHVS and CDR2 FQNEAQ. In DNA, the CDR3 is TGTGCCAGCAGCTTAGAGAGCATTAGAATGGGTTCACCCCTCCACTTT. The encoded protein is CASSLESIRMGSPLHF.

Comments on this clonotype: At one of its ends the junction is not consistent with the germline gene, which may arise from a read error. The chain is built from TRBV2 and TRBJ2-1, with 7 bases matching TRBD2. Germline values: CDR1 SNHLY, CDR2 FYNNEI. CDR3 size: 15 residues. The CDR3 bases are TGTGCCAGCAGTGAATCCGGCGGGAGCTACAATGGGCAGTTCTTC. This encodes CASSESGGSYNGQFF.

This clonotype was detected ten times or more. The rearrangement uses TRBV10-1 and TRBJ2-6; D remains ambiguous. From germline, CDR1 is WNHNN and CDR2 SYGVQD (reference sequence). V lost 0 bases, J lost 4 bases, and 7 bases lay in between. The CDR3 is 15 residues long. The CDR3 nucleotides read TGCGCCAGCAGTGAGTCGGGGTTGGGGGCCAACGTCCTGACTTTC. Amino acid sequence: CASSESGLGANVLTF.

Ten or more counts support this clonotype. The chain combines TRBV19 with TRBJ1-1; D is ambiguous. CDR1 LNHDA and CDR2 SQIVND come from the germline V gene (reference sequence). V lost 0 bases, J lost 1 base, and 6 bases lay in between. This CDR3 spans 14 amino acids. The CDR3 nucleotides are TGTGCCAGTAGTATAGAACGGTGGAACACTGAAGCTTTCTTT. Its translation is CASSIERWNTEAFF. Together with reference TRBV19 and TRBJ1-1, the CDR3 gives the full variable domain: DGGITQSPKYLFRKEGQNVTLSCEQNLNHDAMYWYRQDPGQGLRLIYYSQIVNDFQKGDIAEGYSVSREKKESFPLTVTSAQKNPTAFYLCASSIERWNTEAFFGQGTRLTVV.

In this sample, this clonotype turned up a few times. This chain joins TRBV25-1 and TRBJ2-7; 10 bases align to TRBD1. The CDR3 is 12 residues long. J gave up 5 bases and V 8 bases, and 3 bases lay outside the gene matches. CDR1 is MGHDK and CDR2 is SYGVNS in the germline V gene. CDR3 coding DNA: TGTGCCAGCGGCGGGACAGGGGACGAGCAGTACTTC. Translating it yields CASGGTGDEQYF.

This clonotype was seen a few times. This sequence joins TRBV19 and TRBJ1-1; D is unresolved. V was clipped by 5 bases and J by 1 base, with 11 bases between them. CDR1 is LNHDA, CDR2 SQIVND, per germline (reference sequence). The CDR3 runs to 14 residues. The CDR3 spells CASSSHSGNTEAFF. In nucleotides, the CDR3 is TGTGCCAGTAGTTCACACTCTGGGAACACTGAAGCTTTCTTT.

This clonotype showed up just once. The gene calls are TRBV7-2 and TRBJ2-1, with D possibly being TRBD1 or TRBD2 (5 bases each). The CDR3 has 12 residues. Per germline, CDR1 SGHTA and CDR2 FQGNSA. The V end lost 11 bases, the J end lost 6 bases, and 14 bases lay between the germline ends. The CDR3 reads CAERGVGNEQFF. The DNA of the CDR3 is TGTGCCGAGAGGGGAGTCGGCAATGAGCAGTTCTTC.

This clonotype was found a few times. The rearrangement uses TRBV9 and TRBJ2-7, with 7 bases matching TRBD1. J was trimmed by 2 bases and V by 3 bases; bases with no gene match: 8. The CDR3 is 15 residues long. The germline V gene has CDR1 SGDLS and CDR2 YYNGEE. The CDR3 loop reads CASSGRQGSPYEQYF. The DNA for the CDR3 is TGTGCCAGCAGCGGACGACAGGGAAGCCCCTACGAGCAGTACTTC.

CDR3 amino acids: CATRLWGTASTNEKLFF. The DNA of the CDR3 is TGTGCCACCAGACTGTGGGGGACAGCATCAACTAATGAAAAACTGTTTTTT. V gene TRBV15 combines with J gene TRBJ1-4; 7 bases agree with TRBD1. CDR1 is LNHNV, CDR2 YYDKDF, per germline (reference sequence). This CDR3 contains 17 residues. V was clipped by 6 bases and J by 0 bases; unmatched bases: 10. The full variable domain, completed using reference TRBV15 and TRBJ1-4, is DAMVIQNPRYQVTQFGKPVTLSCSQTLNHNVMYWYQQKSSQAPKLLFHYYDKDFNNEADTPDNFQSRRPNTSFCFLDIRSPGLGDTAMYLCATRLWGTASTNEKLFFGSGTQLSVL.

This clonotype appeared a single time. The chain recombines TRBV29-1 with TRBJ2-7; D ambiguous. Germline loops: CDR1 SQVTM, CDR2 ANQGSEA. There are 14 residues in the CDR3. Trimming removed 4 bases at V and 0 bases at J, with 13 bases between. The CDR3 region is CSVGDESSSYEQYF. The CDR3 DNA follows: TGCAGCGTTGGAGATGAGTCCTCCTCCTACGAGCAGTACTTC.

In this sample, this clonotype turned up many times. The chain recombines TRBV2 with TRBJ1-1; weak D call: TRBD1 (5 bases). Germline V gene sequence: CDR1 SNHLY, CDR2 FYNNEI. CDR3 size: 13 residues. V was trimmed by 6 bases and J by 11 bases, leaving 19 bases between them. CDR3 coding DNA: TGTGCCAGCAGCGGGGGTTCGAGTAAGGTGGCTTTCTTT. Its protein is CASSGGSSKVAFF.

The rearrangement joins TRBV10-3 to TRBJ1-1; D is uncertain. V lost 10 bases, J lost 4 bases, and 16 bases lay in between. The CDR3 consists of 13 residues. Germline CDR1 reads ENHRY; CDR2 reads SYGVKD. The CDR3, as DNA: TGTGCCAGCTTCGGCGGGGAGGGCACTGAAGCTTTCTTT. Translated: CASFGGEGTEAFF.

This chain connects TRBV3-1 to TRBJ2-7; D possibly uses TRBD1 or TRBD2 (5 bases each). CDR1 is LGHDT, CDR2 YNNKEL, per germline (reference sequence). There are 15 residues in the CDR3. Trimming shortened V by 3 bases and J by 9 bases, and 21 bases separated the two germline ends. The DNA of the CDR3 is TGTGCCAGCAGCCATCGGACGGCAGGGACCGACGGGCAGTACTTC. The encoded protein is CASSHRTAGTDGQYF.

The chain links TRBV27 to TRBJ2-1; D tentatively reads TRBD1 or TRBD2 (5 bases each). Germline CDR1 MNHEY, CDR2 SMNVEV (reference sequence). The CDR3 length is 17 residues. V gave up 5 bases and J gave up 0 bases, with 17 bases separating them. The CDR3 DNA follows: TGTGCCAGCAGTCCCTCTTCGGCAGGGAGCTCCTACAATGAGCAGTTCTTC. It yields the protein CASSPSSAGSSYNEQFF.

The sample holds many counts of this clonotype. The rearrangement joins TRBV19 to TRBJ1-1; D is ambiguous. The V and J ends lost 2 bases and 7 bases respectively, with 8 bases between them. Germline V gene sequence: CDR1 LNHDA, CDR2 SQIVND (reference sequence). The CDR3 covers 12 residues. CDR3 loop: CASSISAFEAFF. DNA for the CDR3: TGTGCCAGTAGTATATCGGCATTTGAAGCTTTCTTT.

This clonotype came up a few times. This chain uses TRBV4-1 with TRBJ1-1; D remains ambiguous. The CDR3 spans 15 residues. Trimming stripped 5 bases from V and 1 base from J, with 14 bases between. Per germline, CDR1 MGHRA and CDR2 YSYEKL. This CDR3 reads CASSKGPFRNTEAFF. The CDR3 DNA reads TGCGCCAGCAGCAAGGGCCCCTTTAGGAACACTGAAGCTTTCTTT.

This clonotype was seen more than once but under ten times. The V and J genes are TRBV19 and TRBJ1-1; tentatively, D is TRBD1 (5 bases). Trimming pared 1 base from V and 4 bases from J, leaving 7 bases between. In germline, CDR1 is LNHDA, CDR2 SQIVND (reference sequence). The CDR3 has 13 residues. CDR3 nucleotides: TGTGCCAGTAGTATAGGCGGGGGCACTGAAGCTTTCTTT. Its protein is CASSIGGGTEAFF.

CDR3 protein: CSASTGGWDQPQHF. As DNA, the CDR3 is TGCAGTGCTAGCACGGGGGGCTGGGATCAGCCCCAGCATTTT. This chain connects TRBV20-1 to TRBJ1-5, with a possible D match to TRBD1 (6 bases). The CDR3 loop spans 14 amino acids. The ends were cut back, 3 bases at V and 5 bases at J, with 14 bases in the middle. The germline gives CDR1 DFQATT, CDR2 SNEGSKA (reference sequence).

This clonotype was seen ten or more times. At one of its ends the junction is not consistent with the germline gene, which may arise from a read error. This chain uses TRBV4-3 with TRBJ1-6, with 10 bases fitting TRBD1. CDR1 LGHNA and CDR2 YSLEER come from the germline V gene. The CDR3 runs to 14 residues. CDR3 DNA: TGTGCCAGCAGTCAGGACAGGGGGAATTCACCCCTCCACTTT. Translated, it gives CASSQDRGNSPLHF.

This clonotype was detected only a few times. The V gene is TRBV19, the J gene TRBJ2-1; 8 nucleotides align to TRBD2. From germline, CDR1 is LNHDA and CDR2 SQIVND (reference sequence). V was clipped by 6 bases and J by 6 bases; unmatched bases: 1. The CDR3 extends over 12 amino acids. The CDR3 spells CASSGRANEQFF. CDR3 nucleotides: TGTGCCAGTAGCGGGAGGGCCAATGAGCAGTTCTTC.

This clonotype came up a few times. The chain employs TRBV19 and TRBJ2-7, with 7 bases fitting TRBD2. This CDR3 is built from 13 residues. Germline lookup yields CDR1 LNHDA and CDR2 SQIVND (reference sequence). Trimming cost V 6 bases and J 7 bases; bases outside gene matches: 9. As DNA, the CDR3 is TGTGCCAGTAGCCCGAGGACTAGGGGTGAGCAGTACTTC. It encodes CASSPRTRGEQYF.